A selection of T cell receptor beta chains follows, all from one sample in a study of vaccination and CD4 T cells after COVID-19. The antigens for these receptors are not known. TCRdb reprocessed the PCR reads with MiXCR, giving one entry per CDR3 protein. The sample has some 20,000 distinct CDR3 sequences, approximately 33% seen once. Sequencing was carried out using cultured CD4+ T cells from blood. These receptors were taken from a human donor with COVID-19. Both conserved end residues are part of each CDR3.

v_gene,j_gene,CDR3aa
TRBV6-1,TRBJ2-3,CASSIRDRPTDTQYF
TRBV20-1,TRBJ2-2,CSAPGQGRTGELFF
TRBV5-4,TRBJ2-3,CASTGQGPKSTDTQYF
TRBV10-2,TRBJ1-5,CASRPDRAQPQHF
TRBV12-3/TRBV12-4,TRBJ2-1,CASSMILTGSKSDEQFF
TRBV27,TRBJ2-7,CASSLFSDPYEQYF
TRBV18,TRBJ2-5,CATNLRGGSQETQYF
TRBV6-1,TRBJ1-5,CASTPGGLGQPQHF
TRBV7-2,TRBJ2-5,CASSLEREETQYF
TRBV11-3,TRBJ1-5,CASSPRDTQPQHF
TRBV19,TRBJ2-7,CASKSLAGGEQYF
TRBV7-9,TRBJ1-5,CASSVRNQPQHF
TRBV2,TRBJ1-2,CASSEEWSYGRGYTF
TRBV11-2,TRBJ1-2,CASSLEGFDRIYGYTF
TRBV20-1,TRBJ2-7,CSAPDRSNRYEQYF
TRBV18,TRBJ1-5,CASSPEPNQPQHF
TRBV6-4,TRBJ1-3,CASSDTRDPVGSGNTIYF
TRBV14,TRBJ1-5,CASSQAGGGNQPQHF
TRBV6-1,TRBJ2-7,CASSGWGTTDPYEQYF
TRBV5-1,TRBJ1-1,CASSLTVPNTEAFF
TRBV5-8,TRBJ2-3,CASSLWVAGTDTQYF
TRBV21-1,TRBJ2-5,CASSKGGDQETQYF